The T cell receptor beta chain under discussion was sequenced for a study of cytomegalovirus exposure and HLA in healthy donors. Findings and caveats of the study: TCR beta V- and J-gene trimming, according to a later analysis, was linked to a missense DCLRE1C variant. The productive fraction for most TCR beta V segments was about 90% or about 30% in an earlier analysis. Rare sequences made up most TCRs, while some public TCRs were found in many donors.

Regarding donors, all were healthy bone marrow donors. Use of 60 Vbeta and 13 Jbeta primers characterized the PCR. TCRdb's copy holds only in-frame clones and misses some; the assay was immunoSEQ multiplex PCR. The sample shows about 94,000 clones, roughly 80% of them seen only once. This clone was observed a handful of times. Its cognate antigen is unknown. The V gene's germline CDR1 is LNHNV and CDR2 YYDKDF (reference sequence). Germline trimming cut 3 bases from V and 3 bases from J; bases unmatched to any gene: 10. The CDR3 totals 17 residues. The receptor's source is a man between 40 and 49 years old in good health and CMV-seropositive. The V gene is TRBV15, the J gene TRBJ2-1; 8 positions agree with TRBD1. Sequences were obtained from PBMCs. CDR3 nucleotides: TGTGCCACCAGCAGGCACCCTGGACAGGGCTTCTACAATGAGCAGTTCTTC. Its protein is CATSRHPGQGFYNEQFF.